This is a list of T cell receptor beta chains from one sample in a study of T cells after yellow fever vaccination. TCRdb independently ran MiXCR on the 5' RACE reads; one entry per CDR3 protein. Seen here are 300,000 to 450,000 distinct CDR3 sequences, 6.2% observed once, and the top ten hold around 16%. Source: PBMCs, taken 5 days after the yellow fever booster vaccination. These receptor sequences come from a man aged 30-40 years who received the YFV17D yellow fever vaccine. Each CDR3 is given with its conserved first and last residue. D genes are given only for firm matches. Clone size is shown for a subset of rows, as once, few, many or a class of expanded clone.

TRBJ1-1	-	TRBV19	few	TGTGCCAGTAGCCAACAGTCCATGAACACTGAAGCTTTCTTT	CASSQQSMNTEAFF
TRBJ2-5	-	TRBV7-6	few	TGTGCCAGCAGCTTACCCCCGGGGCGCCCTCAAGAGACCCAGTACTTC	CASSLPPGRPQETQYF
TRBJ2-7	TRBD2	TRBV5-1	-	TGCGCCAGCAGCTTGGTAGTAGCGGGAGACTACGAGCAGTACTTC	CASSLVVAGDYEQYF
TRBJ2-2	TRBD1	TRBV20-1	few	TGCAGTGTTCCGGACAGGGCCCCTAACGGGGAGCTGTTTTTT	CSVPDRAPNGELFF
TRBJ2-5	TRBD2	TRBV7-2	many	TGTGCCAGCAGCGCCAGACTAGCGGAAATACAAGAGACCCAGTACTTC	CASSARLAEIQETQYF
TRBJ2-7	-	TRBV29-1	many	TGCAGCGTTGCCGACCTCGAGCAGTACTTC	CSVADLEQYF
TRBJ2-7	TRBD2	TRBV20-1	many	TGCAGTGCTAGTGAAGCGGGAGAGGGTTACTACGAGCAGTACTTC	CSASEAGEGYYEQYF
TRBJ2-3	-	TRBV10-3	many	TGTGCCATCAGTGACCTGGGGACAGATACGCAGTATTTT	CAISDLGTDTQYF
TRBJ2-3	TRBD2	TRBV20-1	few	TGCAGTGCAAACCCCGGGACTAGCGCAGGAGATACGCAGTATTTT	CSANPGTSAGDTQYF
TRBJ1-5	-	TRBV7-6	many	TGTGCCAGCAGCTTAGCAGGGGAGAGCAATCAGCCCCAGCATTTT	CASSLAGESNQPQHF
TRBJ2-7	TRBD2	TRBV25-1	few	TGTGCCACCGGGACTAGCGGGAGCTACGAGCAGTACTTC	CATGTSGSYEQYF
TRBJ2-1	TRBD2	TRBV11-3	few	TGTGCCAGCAGCTTAGATTGGCGGGAGGCCTCCTACAATGAGCAGTTCTTC	CASSLDWREASYNEQFF
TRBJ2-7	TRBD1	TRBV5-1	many	TGCGCCAGCAGTGGGACAGACTACGAGCAGTACTTC	CASSGTDYEQYF
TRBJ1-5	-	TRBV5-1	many	TGCGCCAGCAGTCCGTCGGGAGGGTCCCAGCCCCAGCATTTT	CASSPSGGSQPQHF
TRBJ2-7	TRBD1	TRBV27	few	TGTGCCAGCAGTTTATTGTCCGGACAGGGCTACGAGCAGTACTTC	CASSLLSGQGYEQYF
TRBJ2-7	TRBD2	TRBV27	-	TGTGCCAGCAGAGCGCGGGAGGGTGGCGAGCAGTACTTC	CASRAREGGEQYF
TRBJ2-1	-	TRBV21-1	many	TGTGCCAGCAGCCCTCTTGCCCTAGCGGGAGGGCCCTTAGAGCAGTTCTTC	CASSPLALAGGPLEQFF
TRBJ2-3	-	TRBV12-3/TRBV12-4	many	TGTGCCAGCAGTTTTCTTACGTCGGATACGCAGTATTTT	CASSFLTSDTQYF
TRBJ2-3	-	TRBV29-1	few	TGCAGCGTTGGGAGCGACAGACCTAACACAGATACGCAGTATTTT	CSVGSDRPNTDTQYF
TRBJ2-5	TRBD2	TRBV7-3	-	TGTGCCAGCAGCTTAAGTATTGGAGCGGGAGGCTATCCAGAAGGACGGAAGACCCAGTACTTC	CASSLSIGAGGYPEGRKTQYF
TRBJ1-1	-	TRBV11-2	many	TGTGCCAGCAGCCGCGGCCAGCGCACTGAAGCTTTCTTT	CASSRGQRTEAFF
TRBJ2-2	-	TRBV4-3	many	TGCGCCAGCAGCCCAAGGGGAGTGGGTGGCGGGGAGCTGTTTTTT	CASSPRGVGGGELFF
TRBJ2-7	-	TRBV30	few	TGTGCCTGGAGCAAGGACACTAACGAGCAGTACTTC	CAWSKDTNEQYF
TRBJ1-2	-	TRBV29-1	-	TGCAGCGCCGAAAACAGGAACCTGGGCCTCTATAGCTACACCTTC	CSAENRNLGLYSYTF
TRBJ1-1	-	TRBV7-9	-	TGTGCCAGCAGCTTAGACGGCAGTAACACTGAAGCTTTCTTT	CASSLDGSNTEAFF
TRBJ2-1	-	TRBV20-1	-	TGCAGTGCGCAGACCTACAATGAGCAGTTCTTC	CSAQTYNEQFF
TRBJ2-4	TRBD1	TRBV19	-	TGTGCCAGTAGTACAGGGGGCCTTGCCAAAAACATTCAGTACTTC	CASSTGGLAKNIQYF
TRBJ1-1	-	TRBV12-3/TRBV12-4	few	TGTGCCAGCAGTGAAGGGGGCACTGAAGCTTTCTTT	CASSEGGTEAFF
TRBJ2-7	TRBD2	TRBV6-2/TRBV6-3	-	TGTGCCAGCAGTATTCAAAGCGGGGGTTCTTACGAGCAGTACTTC	CASSIQSGGSYEQYF
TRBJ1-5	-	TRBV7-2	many	TGTGCCAGCAGCCCAACTCGGGGAAACAATCAGCCCCAGCATTTT	CASSPTRGNNQPQHF
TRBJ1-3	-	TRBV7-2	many	TGTGCCAGCAGCTCCTGGGACTTCTCTGGAAACACCATATATTTT	CASSSWDFSGNTIYF
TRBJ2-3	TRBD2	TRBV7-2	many	TGTGCCAGCAGATCTGCGCTAGCGGGAGGAGATACGCAGTATTTT	CASRSALAGGDTQYF
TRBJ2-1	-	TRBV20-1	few	TGCAGTGACCTTGACGGGGGTAGCAATGAGCAGTTCTTC	CSDLDGGSNEQFF
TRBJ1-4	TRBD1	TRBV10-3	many	TGTGCCACGGGACAGGGTTTTGAAAAACTGTTTTTT	CATGQGFEKLFF
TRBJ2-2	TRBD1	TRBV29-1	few	TGCAGCGTAAGAAGGGTGGACAGGGGCGTTTTCGGGGAGCTGTTTTTT	CSVRRVDRGVFGELFF
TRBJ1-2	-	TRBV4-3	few	TGCGCCAGCAGCCAAGACACTGAGACCCTCGGAAGCTACACCTTC	CASSQDTETLGSYTF
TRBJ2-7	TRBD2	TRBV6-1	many	TGTGCCAGCAAACTGACTAGCGCCTACGAGCAGTACTTC	CASKLTSAYEQYF
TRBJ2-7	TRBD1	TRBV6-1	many	TGTGCCAGCAGTACAGGGGTTAAGTACGAGCAGTACTTC	CASSTGVKYEQYF
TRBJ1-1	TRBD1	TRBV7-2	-	TGTGCCAGCAGCTACGGACAGGTGAAAAACACTGAAGCTTTCTTT	CASSYGQVKNTEAFF
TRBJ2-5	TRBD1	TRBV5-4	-	TGTGCCAGCACCGACCTCCGGGACAGAAAAGAGACCCAGTACTTC	CASTDLRDRKETQYF
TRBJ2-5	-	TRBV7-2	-	TGTGCCAGCAGCACCCGGAGACAAGAGACCCAGTACTTC	CASSTRRQETQYF
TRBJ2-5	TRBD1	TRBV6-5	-	TGTGCCAGCAGTTTCAGACAGGGTGGGGCTAAGACCCAGTACTTC	CASSFRQGGAKTQYF
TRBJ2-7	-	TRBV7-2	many	TGTGCCAGCAGCCCGGGGGCTCCGCTGCACGAGCAGTACTTC	CASSPGAPLHEQYF
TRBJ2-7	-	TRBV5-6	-	TGTGCCAGCAGCCCCCCGTCGGGCGGGTACGAGCAGTACTTC	CASSPPSGGYEQYF
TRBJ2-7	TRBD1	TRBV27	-	TGTGCCAGCAGTTTCACCGGGACAGGGCTCGAGCAGTACTTC	CASSFTGTGLEQYF
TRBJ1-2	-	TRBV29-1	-	TGCAGCGTTCAGCAGAATGGCTACACCTTC	CSVQQNGYTF
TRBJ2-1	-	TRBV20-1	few	TGCTGTGCTTCTCAAGCCGGGGCTCGACGGTTGCATGAGCAGTTCTTC	CCASQAGARRLHEQFF